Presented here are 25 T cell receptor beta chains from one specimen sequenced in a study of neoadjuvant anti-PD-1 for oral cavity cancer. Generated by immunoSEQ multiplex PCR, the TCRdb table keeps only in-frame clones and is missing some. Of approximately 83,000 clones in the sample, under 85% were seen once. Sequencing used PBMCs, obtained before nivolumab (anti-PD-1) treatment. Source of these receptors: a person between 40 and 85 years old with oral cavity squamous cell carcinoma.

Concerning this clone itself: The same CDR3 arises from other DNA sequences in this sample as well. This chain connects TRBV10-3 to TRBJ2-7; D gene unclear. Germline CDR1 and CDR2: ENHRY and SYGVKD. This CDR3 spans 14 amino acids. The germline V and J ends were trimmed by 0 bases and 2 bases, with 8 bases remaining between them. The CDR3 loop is CAISESGRTYEQYF. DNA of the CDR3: TGTGCCATCAGTGAGTCTGGCCGTACCTACGAGCAGTACTTC.

CDR3 region: CASITGSSQPQHF. CDR3 in DNA: TGTGCCAGCATCACAGGGTCGAGTCAGCCCCAGCATTTT. The chain carries TRBV28 and TRBJ1-5; TRBD1 is a possible D gene (6 bases). Germline CDR1 and CDR2: MDHEN and SYDVKM. The CDR3 has 13 residues. Deletions cut 7 bases from V and 6 bases from J, with 13 bases between.

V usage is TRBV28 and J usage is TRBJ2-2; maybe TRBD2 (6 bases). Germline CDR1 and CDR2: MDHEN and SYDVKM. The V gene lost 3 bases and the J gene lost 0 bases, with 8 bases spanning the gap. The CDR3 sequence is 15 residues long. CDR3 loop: CASSFGGANTGELFF. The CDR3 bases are TGTGCCAGCAGTTTTGGAGGGGCGAACACCGGGGAGCTGTTTTTT.

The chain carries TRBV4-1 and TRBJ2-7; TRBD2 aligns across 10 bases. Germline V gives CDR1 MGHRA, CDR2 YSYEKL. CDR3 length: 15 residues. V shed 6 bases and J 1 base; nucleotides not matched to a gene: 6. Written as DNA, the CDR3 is TGCGCCAGCAGTCCTAGCGGGAGCGGATCCTACGAGCAGTACTTC. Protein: CASSPSGSGSYEQYF.

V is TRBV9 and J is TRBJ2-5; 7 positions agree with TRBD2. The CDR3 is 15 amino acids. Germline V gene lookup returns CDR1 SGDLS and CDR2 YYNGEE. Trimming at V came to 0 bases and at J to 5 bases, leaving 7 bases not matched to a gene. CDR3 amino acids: CASSVEAGEGETQYF. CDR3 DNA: TGTGCCAGCAGCGTAGAGGCGGGAGAGGGGGAGACCCAGTACTTC.

CDR3 region: CASSLADYTEAFF. Here the CDR3 DNA reads TGTGCCAGCAGCTTGGCGGATTACACTGAAGCTTTCTTT. The chain has TRBV5-6 and TRBJ1-1, with D unclear. Trimming removed 0 bases from V and 3 bases from J, with 6 bases in between. Germline lookup yields CDR1 SGHDT and CDR2 YYEEEE. The CDR3 extends over 13 amino acids.

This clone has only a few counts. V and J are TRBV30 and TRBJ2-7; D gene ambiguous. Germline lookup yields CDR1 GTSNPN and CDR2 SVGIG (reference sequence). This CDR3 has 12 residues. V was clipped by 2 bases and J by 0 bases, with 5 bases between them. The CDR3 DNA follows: TGTGCCTGGAGTCTAAACTCCTACGAGCAGTACTTC. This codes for CAWSLNSYEQYF.

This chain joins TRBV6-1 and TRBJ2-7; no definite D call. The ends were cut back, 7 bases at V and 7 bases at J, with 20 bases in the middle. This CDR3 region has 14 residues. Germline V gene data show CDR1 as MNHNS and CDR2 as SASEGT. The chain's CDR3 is CASTKRALRWEQYF. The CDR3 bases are TGTGCCAGCACTAAAAGGGCCCTGAGGTGGGAGCAGTACTTC.

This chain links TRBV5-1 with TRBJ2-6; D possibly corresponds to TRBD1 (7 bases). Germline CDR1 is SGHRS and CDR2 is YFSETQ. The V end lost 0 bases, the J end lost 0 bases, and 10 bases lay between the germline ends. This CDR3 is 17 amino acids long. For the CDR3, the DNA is TGCGCCAGCAGCTTGGCAGGGGGGAGCTCTGGGGCCAACGTCCTGACTTTC. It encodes CASSLAGGSSGANVLTF.

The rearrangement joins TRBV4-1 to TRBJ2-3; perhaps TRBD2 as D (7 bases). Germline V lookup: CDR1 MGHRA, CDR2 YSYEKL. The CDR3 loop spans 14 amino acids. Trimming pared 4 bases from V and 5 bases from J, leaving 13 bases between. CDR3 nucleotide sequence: TGCGCCAGCAGCCGAAACAGGGAGGGAGATACGCAGTATTTT. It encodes CASSRNREGDTQYF.

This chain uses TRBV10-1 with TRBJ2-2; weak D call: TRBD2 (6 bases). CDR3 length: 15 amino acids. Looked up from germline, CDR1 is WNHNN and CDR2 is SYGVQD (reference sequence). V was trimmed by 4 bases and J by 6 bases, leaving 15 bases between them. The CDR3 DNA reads TGCGCCAGCAGTGGGGGGGACGGGGTTGCCGGGGAGCTGTTTTTT. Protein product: CASSGGDGVAGELFF.

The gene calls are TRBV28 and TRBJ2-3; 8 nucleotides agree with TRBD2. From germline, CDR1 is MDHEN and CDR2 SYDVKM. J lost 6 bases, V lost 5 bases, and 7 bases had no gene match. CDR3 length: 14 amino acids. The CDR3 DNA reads TGTGCCAGCAGTGACGGGACTAGGTCTGATACGCAGTATTTT. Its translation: CASSDGTRSDTQYF. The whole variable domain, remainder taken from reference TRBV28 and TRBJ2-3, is DVKVTQSSRYLVKRTGEKVFLECVQDMDHENMFWYRQDPGLGLRLIYFSYDVKMKEKGDIPEGYSVSREKKERFSLILESASTNQTSMYLCASSDGTRSDTQYFGPGTRLTVL.

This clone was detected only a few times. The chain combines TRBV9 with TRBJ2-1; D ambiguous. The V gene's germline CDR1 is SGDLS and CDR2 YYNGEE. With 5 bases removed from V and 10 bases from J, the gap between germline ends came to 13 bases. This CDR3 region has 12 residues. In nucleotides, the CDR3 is TGTGCCAGCAGTCCCAGGACGGGCGAGCAGTTCTTC. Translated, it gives CASSPRTGEQFF.

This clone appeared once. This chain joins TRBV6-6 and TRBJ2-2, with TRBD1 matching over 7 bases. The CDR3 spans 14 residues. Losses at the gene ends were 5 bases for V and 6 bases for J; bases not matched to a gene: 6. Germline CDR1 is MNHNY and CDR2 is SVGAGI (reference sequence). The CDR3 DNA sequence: TGTGCCAGCAGTGCTACAGGGGTAGCCGGGGAGCTGTTTTTT. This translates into CASSATGVAGELFF.

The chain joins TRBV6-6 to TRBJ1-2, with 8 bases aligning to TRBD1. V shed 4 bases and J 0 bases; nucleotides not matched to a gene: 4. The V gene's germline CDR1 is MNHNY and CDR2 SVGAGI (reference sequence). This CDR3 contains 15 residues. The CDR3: CASSSGQGTNYGYTF. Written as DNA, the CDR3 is TGTGCCAGCAGTTCCGGACAGGGAACTAACTATGGCTACACCTTC.

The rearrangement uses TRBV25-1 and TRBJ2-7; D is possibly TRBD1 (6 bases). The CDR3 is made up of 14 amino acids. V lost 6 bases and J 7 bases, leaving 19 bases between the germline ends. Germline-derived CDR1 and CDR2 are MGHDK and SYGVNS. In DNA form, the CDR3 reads TGTGCCAGCAGCGACTCGGGACACACCGGGGAGCAGTACTTC. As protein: CASSDSGHTGEQYF.

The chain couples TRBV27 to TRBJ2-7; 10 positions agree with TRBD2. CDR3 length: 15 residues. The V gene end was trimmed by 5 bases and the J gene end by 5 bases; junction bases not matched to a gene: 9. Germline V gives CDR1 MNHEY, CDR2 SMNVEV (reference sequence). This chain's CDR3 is CASSPSASGRDEQYF. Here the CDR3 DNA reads TGTGCCAGCAGTCCCTCGGCTAGCGGGAGAGACGAGCAGTACTTC.

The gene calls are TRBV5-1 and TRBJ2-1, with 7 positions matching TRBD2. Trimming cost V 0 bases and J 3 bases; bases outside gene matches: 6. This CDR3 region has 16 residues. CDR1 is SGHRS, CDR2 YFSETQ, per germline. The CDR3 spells CASSLVGAGFYNEQFF. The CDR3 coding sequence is TGCGCCAGCAGCTTGGTAGGAGCGGGATTCTACAATGAGCAGTTCTTC. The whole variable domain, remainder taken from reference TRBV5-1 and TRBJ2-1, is KAGVTQTPRYLIKTRGQQVTLSCSPISGHRSVSWYQQTPGQGLQFLFEYFSETQRNKGNFPGRFSGRQFSNSRSEMNVSTLELGDSALYLCASSLVGAGFYNEQFFGPGTRLTVL.

The CDR3, as DNA: TGCAGCGTCGCCGAGGGGAACGTGGAGACCCAGTACTTC. Its protein is CSVAEGNVETQYF. The chain has TRBV29-1 and TRBJ2-5; either TRBD1 or TRBD2 may supply D (5 bases each). Germline V CDR1 and CDR2: SQVTM, ANQGSEA. The CDR3 runs to 13 residues. The V gene lost 6 bases and the J gene lost 5 bases, with 16 bases spanning the gap.

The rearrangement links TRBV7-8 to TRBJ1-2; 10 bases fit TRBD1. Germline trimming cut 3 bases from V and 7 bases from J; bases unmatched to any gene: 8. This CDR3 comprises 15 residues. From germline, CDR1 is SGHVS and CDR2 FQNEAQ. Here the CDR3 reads CASSFSTGGEGGYTF. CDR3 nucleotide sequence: TGTGCCAGCAGCTTTTCGACAGGGGGCGAGGGTGGCTACACCTTC. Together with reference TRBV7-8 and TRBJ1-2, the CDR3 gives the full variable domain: GAGVSQSPRYKVAKRGQDVALRCDPISGHVSLFWYQQALGQGPEFLTYFQNEAQLDKSGLPSDRFFAERPEGSVSTLKIQRTQQEDSAVYLCASSFSTGGEGGYTFGSGTRLTVV.

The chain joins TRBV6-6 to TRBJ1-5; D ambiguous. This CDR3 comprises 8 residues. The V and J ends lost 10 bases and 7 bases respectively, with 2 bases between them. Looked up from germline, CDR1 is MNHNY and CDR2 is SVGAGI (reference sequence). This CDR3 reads CAIQPQHF. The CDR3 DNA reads TGTGCCATCCAGCCCCAGCATTTT.

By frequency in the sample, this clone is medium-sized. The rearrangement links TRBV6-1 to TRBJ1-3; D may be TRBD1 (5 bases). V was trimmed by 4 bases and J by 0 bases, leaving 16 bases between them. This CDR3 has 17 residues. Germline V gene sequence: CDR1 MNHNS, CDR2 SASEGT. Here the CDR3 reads CASSGRGAKASGNTIYF. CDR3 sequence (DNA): TGTGCCAGCAGTGGAAGAGGGGCTAAGGCCTCTGGAAACACCATATATTTT.

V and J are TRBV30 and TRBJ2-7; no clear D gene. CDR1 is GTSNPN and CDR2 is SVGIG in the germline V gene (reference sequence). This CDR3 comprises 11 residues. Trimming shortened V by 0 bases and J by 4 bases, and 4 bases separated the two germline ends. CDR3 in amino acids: CAWSVPYEQYF. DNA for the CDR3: TGTGCCTGGAGTGTACCATACGAGCAGTACTTC.

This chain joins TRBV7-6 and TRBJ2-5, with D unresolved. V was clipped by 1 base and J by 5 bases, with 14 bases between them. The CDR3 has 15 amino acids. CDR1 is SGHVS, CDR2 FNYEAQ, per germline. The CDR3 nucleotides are TGTGCCAGCAGCTTAGGGGCCCAAGTTAGTGAGACCCAGTACTTC. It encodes CASSLGAQVSETQYF.

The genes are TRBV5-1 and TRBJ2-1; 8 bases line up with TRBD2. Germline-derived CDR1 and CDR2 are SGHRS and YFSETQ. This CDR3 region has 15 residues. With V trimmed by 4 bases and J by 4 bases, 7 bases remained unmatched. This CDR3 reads CASSATSGTYNEQFF. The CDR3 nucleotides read TGCGCCAGCAGCGCTACTAGCGGCACTTACAATGAGCAGTTCTTC. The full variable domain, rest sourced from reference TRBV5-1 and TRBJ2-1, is KAGVTQTPRYLIKTRGQQVTLSCSPISGHRSVSWYQQTPGQGLQFLFEYFSETQRNKGNFPGRFSGRQFSNSRSEMNVSTLELGDSALYLCASSATSGTYNEQFFGPGTRLTVL.